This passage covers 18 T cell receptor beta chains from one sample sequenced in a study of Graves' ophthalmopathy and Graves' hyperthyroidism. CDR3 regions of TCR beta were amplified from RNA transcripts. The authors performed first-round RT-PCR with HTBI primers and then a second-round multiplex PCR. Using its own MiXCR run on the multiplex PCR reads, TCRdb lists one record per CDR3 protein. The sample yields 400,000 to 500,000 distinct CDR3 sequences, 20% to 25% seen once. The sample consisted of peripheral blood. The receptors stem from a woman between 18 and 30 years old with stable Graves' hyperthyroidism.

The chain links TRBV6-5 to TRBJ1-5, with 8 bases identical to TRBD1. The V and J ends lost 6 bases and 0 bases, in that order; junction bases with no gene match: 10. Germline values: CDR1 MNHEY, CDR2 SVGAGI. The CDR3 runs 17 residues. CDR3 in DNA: TGTGCCAGCAGCTTACAACAGGGGGTCTTTAGCAATCAGCCCCAGCATTTT. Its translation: CASSLQQGVFSNQPQHF.

CDR3 residues: CSATGQGFNQPQHF. CDR3 in DNA: TGCAGTGCGACGGGACAGGGATTTAACCAGCCCCAGCATTTT. The chain carries TRBV20-1 and TRBJ1-5; 9 positions agree with TRBD1. The germline V gene has CDR1 DFQATT and CDR2 SNEGSKA (reference sequence). The CDR3 loop spans 14 amino acids. V lost 6 bases, J lost 7 bases, and 10 bases stayed unmatched.

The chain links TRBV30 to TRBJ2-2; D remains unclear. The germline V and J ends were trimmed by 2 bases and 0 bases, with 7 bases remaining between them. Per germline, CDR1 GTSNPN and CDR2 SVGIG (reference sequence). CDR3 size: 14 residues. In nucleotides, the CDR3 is TGTGCCTGGAGTCGGGTCGCGAACACCGGGGAGCTGTTTTTT. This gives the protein CAWSRVANTGELFF.

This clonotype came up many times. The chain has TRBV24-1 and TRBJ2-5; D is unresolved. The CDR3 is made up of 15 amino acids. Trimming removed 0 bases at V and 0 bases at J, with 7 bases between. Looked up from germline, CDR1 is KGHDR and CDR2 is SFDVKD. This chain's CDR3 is CATSDLQGHQETQYF. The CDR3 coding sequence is TGTGCCACCAGTGATTTGCAAGGCCACCAAGAGACCCAGTACTTC.

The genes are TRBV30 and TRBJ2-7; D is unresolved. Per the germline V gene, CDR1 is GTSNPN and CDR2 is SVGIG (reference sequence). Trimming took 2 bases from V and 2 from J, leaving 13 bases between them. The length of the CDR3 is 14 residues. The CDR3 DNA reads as TGTGCCTGGAGTCCCCTGTTAGTACCCTACGAGCAGTACTTC. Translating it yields CAWSPLLVPYEQYF. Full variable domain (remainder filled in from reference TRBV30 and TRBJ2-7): SQTIHQWPATLVQPVGSPLSLECTVEGTSNPNLYWYRQAAGRGLQLLFYSVGIGQISSEVPQNLSASRPQDRQFILSSKKLLLSDSGFYLCAWSPLLVPYEQYFGPGTRLTVT.

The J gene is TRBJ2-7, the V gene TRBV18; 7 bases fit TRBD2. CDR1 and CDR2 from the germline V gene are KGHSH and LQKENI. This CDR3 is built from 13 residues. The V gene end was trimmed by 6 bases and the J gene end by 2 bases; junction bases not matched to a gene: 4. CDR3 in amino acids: CASSPSGAYEQYF. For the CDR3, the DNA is TGTGCCAGCTCCCCCAGCGGGGCCTACGAGCAGTACTTC.

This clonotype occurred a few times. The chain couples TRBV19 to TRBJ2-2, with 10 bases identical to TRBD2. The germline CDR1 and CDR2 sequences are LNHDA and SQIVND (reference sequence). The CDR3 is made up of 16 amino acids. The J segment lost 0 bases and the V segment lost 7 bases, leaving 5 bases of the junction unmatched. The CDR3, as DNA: TGTGCCAGTATTCCCCTAGCGGGGGCGAACACCGGGGAGCTGTTTTTT. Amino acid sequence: CASIPLAGANTGELFF. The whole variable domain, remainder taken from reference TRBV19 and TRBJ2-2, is DGGITQSPKYLFRKEGQNVTLSCEQNLNHDAMYWYRQDPGQGLRLIYYSQIVNDFQKGDIAEGYSVSREKKESFPLTVTSAQKNPTAFYLCASIPLAGANTGELFFGEGSRLTVL.

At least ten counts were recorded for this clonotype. The CDR3 DNA is TGTGCCAGCAGCTCCAGGGGGCAGAACACTGAAGCTTTCTTT. Translating gives CASSSRGQNTEAFF. This chain uses TRBV11-2 with TRBJ1-1; TRBD1 matches 8 bases. The CDR3 spans 14 residues. CDR1 is SGHAT and CDR2 is FQNNGV in the germline V gene. Germline trimming cut 4 bases from V and 1 base from J; bases unmatched to any gene: 2.

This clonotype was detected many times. The CDR3 loop is CSAKDRRVHGYTF. CDR3 nucleotide sequence: TGCAGTGCTAAAGACAGGAGGGTCCATGGCTACACCTTC. The chain combines TRBV20-1 with TRBJ1-2; D may be TRBD1 (6 bases). V was cut by 4 bases and J by 6 bases, with 15 bases left in between. This CDR3 has 13 residues. Germline CDR1 is DFQATT and CDR2 is SNEGSKA (reference sequence).

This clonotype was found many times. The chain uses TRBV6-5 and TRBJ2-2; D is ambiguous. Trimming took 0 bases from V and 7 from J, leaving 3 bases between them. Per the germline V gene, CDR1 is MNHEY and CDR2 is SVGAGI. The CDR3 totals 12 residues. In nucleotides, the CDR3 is TGTGCCAGCAGTTACTCGGGCGGGGAGCTGTTTTTT. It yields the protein CASSYSGGELFF.

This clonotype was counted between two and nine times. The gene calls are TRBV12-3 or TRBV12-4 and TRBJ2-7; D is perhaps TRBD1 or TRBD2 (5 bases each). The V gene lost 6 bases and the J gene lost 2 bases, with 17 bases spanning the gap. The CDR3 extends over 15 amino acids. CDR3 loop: CASSPGTVGAYEQYF. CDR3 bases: TGTGCCAGCAGCCCCGGGACCGTGGGAGCCTACGAGCAGTACTTC.

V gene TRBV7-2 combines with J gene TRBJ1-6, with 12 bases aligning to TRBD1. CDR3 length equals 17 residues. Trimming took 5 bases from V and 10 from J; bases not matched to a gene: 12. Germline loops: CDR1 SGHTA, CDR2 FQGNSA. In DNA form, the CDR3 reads TGTGCCAGCAGCCCTCATTGGGACAGGGGGCTATTCTCACCCCTCCACTTT. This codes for CASSPHWDRGLFSPLHF.

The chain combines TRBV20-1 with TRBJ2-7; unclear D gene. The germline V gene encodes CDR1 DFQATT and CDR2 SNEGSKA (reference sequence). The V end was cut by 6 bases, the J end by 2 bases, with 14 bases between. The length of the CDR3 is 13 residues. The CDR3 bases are TGCAGTGCCGTCCCCGACCAGGCCTACGAGCAGTACGTC. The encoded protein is CSAVPDQAYEQYV.

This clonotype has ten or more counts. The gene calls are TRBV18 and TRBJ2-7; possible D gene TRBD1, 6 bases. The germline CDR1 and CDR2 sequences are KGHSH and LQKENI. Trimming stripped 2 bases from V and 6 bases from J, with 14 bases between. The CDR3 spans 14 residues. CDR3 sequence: CASSPEGVPSEQYF. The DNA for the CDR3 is TGTGCCAGCTCACCAGAGGGGGTTCCCTCCGAGCAGTACTTC.

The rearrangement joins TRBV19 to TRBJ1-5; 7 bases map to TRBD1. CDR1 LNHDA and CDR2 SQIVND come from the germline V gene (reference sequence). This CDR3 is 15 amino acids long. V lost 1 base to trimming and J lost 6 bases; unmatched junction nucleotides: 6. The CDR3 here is CASSIAPTGFQPQHF. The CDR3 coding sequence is TGTGCCAGTAGTATAGCCCCGACAGGGTTTCAGCCCCAGCATTTT.

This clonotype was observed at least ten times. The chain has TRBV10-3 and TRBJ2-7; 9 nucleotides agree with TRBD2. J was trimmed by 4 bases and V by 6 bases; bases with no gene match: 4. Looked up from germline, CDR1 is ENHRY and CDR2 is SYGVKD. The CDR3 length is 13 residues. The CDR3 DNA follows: TGTGCCATCAGCGCGGGAGGGTGGTACGAGCAGTACTTC. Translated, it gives CAISAGGWYEQYF.

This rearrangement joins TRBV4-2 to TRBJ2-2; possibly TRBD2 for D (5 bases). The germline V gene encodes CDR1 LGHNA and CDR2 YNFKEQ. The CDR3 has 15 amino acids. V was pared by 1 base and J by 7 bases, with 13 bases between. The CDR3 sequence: CASSQVGPGSGELFF. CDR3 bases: TGTGCCAGCAGCCAAGTTGGCCCGGGGAGCGGGGAGCTGTTTTTT.

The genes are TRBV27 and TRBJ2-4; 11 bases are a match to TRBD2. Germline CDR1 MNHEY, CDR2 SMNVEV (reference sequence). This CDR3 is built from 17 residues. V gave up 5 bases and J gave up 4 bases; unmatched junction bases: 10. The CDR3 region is CASSPLAGGLAKNIQYF. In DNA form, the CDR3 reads TGTGCCAGCAGTCCTCTAGCGGGAGGCCTAGCGAAAAACATTCAGTACTTC.